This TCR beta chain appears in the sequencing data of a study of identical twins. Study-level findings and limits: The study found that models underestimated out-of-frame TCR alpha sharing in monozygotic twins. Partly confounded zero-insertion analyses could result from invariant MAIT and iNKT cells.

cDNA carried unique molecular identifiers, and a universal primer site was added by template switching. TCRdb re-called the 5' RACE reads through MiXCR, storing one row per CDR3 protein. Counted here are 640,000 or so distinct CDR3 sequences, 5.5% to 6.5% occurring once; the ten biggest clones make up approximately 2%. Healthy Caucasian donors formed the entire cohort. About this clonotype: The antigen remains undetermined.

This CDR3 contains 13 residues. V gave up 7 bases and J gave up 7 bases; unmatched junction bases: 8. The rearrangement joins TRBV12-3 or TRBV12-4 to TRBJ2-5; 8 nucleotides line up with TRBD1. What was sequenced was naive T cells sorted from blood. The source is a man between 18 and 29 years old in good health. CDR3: CASTIGQGGTQYF. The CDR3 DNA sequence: TGTGCCAGCACAATAGGACAGGGAGGGACCCAGTACTTC.